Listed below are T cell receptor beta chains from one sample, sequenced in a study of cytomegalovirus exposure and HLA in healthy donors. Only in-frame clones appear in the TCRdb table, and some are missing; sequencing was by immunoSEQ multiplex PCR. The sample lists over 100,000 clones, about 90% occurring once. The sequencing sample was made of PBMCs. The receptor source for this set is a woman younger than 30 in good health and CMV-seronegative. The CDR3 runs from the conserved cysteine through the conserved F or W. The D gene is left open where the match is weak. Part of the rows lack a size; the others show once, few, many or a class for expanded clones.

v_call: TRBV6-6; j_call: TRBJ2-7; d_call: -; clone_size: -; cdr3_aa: CASSYPGSGGGEQYF; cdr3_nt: TGTGCCAGCAGTTACCCCGGGTCGGGGGGCGGCGAGCAGTACTTC
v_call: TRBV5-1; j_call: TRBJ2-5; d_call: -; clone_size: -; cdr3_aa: CASSLASGRGRQETQYF; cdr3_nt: TGCGCCAGCAGCTTGGCTTCAGGGCGGGGACGACAAGAGACCCAGTACTTC
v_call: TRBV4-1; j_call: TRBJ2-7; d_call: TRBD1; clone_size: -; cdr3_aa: CASSPPGQGEGEQYF; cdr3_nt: TGCGCCAGCAGCCCCCCGGGACAGGGGGAGGGCGAGCAGTACTTC
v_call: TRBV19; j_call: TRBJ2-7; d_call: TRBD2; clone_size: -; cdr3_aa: CASSRGGDGPYEQYF; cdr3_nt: TGTGCCAGTAGTAGGGGGGGGGACGGACCCTACGAGCAGTACTTC
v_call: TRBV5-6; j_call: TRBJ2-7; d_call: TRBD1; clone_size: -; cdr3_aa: CASTLDRDRLSYEQYF; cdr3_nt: TGTGCCAGCACCCTTGATAGGGACAGATTATCCTACGAGCAGTACTTC
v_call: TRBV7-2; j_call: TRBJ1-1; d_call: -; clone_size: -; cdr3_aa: CASSPLGGSVNTEAFF; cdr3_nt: TGTGCCAGCAGCCCCCTAGGGGGTAGTGTGAACACTGAAGCTTTCTTT
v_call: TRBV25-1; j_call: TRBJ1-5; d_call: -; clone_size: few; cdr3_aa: CASITGAYRVSRNQPQHF; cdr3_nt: TGTGCCAGCATCACAGGCGCTTACAGGGTCAGTCGCAATCAGCCCCAGCATTTT
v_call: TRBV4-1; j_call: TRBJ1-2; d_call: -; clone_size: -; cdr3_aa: CASSPSPLGHYGYTF; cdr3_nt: TGCGCCAGCAGCCCCTCCCCTTTGGGGCACTATGGCTACACCTTC
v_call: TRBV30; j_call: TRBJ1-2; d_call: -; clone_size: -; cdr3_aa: CAWSVLSGYGYTF; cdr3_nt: TGTGCCTGGAGTGTACTGAGCGGCTATGGCTACACCTTC
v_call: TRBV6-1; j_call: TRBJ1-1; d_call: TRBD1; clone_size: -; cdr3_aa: CASSGNRGWTTEAFF; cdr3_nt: TGTGCCAGCAGTGGAAACAGGGGGTGGACCACTGAAGCTTTCTTT
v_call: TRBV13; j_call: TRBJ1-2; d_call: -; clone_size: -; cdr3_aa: CASSLQGPNYGYTF; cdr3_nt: TGTGCCAGCAGCTTACAGGGCCCTAACTATGGCTACACCTTC
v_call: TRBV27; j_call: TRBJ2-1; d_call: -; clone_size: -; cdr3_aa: CASSRTVAVIYNEQFF; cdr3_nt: TGTGCCAGCAGTCGTACCGTCGCGGTAATCTACAATGAGCAGTTCTTC
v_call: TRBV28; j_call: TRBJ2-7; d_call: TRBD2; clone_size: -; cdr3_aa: CASSLAGGPSAEQYF; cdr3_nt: TGTGCCAGCAGCTTAGCGGGAGGGCCCTCCGCCGAGCAGTACTTC
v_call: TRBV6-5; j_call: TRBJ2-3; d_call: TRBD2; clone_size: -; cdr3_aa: CASSYSSGGGPLGQYF; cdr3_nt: TGTGCCAGCAGTTACTCGTCGGGAGGTGGGCCCCTAGGGCAGTATTTT
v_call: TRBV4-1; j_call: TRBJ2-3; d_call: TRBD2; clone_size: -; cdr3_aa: CASSQGLAGGQDTQYF; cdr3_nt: TGCGCCAGCAGCCAGGGACTAGCGGGGGGGCAAGATACGCAGTATTTT
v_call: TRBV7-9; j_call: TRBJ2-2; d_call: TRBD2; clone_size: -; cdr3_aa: CASSRLLAGGITGELFF; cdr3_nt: TGTGCCAGCAGCCGGCTTCTAGCGGGGGGGATCACCGGGGAGCTGTTTTTT
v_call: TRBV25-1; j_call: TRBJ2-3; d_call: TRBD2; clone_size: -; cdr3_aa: CASSEEGRADTQYF; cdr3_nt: TGTGCCAGCAGTGAAGAAGGGAGGGCAGATACGCAGTATTTT
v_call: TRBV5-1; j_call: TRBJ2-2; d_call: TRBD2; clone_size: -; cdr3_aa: CASSLEVAGVTGELFF; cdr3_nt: TGCGCCAGCAGCTTGGAGGTAGCGGGAGTCACCGGGGAGCTGTTTTTT
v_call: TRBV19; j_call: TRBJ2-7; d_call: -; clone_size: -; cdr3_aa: CASSMWRDNEQYF; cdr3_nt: TGTGCCAGTAGTATGTGGAGGGATAACGAGCAGTACTTC
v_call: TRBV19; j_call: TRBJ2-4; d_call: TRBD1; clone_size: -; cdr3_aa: CASSMRGRENIQYF; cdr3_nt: TGTGCCAGTAGTATGAGGGGGCGGGAAAACATTCAGTACTTC
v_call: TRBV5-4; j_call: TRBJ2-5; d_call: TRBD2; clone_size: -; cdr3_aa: CASNEGGGGGQETQYF; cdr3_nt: TGTGCCAGCAACGAAGGAGGAGGCGGGGGCCAAGAGACCCAGTACTTC
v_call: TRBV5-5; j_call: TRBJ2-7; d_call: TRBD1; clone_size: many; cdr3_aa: CASSLTPTGYEQYF; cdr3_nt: TGTGCCAGCAGCTTAACTCCGACAGGGTACGAGCAGTACTTC
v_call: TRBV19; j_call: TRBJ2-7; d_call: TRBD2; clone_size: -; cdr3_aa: CASKAAGGPGEQYF; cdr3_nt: TGTGCCAGTAAGGCGGCGGGAGGGCCAGGCGAGCAGTACTTC
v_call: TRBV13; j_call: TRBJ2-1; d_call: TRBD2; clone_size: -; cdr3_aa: CASSLYQFVAGVSDEQFF; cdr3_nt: TGTGCCAGCAGCTTATATCAATTCGTCGCGGGAGTTTCGGATGAGCAGTTCTTC
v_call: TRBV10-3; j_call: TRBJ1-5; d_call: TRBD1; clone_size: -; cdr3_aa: CAIRQGPNQPQHF; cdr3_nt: TGTGCCATCCGACAGGGCCCGAATCAGCCCCAGCATTTT
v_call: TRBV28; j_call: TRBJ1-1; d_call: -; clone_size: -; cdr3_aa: CASSSGQTNTEAFF; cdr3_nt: TGTGCCAGCAGTTCAGGACAGACGAACACTGAAGCTTTCTTT
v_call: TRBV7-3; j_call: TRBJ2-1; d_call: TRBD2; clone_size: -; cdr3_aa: CASSLEGSGMVNEQFF; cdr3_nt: TGTGCCAGCAGCTTAGAGGGTAGCGGGATGGTCAATGAGCAGTTCTTC
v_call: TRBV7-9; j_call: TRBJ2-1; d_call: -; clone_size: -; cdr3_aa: CASSLTTLAPHNEQFF; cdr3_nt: TGTGCCAGCAGCTTAACAACCTTAGCCCCGCACAATGAGCAGTTCTTC
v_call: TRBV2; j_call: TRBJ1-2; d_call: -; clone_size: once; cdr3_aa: CASGAGNYGYTF; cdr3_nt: TGTGCCAGCGGCGCAGGGAACTATGGCTACACCTTC
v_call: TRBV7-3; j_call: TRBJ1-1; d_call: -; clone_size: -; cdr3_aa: CATRPGGNTEAFF; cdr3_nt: TGTGCCACCCGGCCCGGGGGGAACACTGAAGCTTTCTTT
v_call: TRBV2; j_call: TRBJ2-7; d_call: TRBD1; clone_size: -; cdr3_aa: CATQGNPGQGTYEQYF; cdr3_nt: TGTGCCACGCAAGGTAATCCGGGACAGGGAACCTACGAGCAGTACTTC
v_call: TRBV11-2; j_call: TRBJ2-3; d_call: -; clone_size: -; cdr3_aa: CASSLLPDTQYF; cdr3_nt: TGTGCCAGCAGCTTACTCCCAGATACGCAGTATTTT
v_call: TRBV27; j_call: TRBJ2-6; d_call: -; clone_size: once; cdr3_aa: CASRRAGANVLTF; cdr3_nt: TGTGCCAGCAGGAGGGCTGGGGCCAACGTCCTGACTTTC
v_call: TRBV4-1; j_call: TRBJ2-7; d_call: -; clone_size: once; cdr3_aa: CASSSPGTSYEQYF; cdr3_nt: TGCGCCAGCAGCTCCCCCGGGACAAGCTACGAGCAGTACTTC
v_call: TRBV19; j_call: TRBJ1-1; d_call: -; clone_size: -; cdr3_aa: CASRRREIGRNTEAFF; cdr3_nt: TGTGCCAGTAGGCGCCGGGAGATTGGTAGGAACACTGAAGCTTTCTTT
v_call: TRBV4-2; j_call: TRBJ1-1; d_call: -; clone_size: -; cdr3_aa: CASSYDGTLNTEAFF; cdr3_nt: TGTGCCAGCAGCTACGACGGGACTTTGAACACTGAAGCTTTCTTT
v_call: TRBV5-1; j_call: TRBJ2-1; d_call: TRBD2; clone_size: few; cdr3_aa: CASSEGSGGRYNEQFF; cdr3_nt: TGCGCCAGCAGCGAAGGGAGCGGGGGTCGTTACAATGAGCAGTTCTTC
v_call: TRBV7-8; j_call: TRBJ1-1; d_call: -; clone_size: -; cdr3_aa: CASSLPDMNTEAFF; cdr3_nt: TGTGCCAGCAGCTTACCAGACATGAACACTGAAGCTTTCTTT
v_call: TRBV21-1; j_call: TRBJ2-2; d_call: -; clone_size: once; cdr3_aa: CASRVSQGTGELFF; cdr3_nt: TGTGCCAGCAGAGTGTCCCAGGGAACCGGGGAGCTGTTTTTT
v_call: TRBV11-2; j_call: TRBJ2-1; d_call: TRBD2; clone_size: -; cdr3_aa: CASSLGELAGDNEQFF; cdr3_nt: TGTGCCAGCAGCTTAGGAGAACTAGCGGGAGACAATGAGCAGTTCTTC
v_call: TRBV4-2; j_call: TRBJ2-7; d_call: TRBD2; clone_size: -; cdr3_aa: CASSQDEGAGGYEQYF; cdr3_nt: TGTGCCAGCAGCCAAGATGAAGGAGCGGGAGGGTACGAGCAGTACTTC
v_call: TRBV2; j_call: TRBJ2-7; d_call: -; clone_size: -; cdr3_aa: CASSPGFGYEQYF; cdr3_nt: TGTGCCAGCAGTCCAGGGTTCGGCTACGAGCAGTACTTC
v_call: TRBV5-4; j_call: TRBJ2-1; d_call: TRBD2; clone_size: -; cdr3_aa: CASSSTPGTSGALFF; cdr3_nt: TGTGCCAGCAGCTCCACGCCGGGGACTAGCGGGGCGTTGTTCTTC
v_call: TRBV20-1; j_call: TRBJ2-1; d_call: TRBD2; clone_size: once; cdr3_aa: CSAIAGEQFF; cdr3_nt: TGCAGTGCGATAGCGGGGGAGCAGTTCTTC
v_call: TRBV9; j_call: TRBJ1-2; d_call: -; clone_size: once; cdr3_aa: CASSVATGNNYGYTF; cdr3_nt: TGTGCCAGCAGCGTAGCTACAGGGAATAACTATGGCTACACCTTC
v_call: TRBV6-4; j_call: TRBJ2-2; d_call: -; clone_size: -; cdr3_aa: CASSDSGGSNTGELFF; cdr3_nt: TGTGCCAGCAGTGACTCAGGGGGATCGAACACCGGGGAGCTGTTTTTT